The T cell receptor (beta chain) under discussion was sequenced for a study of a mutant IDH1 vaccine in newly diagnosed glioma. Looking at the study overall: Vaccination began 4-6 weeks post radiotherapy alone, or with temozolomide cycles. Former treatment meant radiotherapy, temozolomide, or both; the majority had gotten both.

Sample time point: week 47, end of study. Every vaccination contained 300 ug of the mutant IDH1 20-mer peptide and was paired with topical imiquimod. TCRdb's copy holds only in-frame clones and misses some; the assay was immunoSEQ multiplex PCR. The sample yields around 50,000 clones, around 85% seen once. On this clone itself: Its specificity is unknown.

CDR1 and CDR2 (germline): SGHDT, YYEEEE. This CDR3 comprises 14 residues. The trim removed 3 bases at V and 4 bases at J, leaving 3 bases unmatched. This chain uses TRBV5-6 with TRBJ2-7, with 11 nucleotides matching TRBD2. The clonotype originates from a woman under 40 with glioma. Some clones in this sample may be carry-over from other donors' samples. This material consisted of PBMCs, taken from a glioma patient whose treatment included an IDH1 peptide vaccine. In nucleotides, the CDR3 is TGTGCCAGCAGCTCGGGACTAGCGGCTTACGAGCAGTACTTC. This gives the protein CASSSGLAAYEQYF. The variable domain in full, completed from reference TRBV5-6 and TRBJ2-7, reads DAGVTQSPTHLIKTRGQQVTLRCSPKSGHDTVSWYQQALGQGPQFIFQYYEEEERQRGNFPDRFSGHQFPNYSSELNVNALLLGDSALYLCASSSGLAAYEQYFGPGTRLTVT.